Following are 13 T cell receptor beta chains from one sample sequenced in a study of T cells in women clearing cervical HPV infection. The data were produced by immunoSEQ multiplex PCR, yet TCRdb's version contains in-frame clones alone and is incomplete. Its table records 44,000 or so clones. The specimen sequenced was blood buffy coat. All receptors come from a woman between 18 and 75 years old with a cervical HPV16 infection that either progressed to CIN3+ or cleared (not recorded which).

Remarks on this clone: The missing CDR3 end, 3 residues past where the read stops, is filled in from the germline J gene. This chain uses TRBV20-1 with TRBJ2-3, with 8 bases that match TRBD1. V was pared by 5 bases and J by 2 bases, with 3 bases of the junction left unmatched. In germline, CDR1 is DFQATT, CDR2 SNEGSKA (reference sequence). The CDR3 extends over 13 amino acids. CDR3 loop: CSARQGNTDTQYF. Incomplete CDR3 DNA: TGCAGTGCTCGACAGGGGAACACAGATACG.

As to this clone: The read comes to an end 3 residues before the CDR3 does, leaving the germline J gene to fill in the end. The chain carries TRBV19 and TRBJ2-3, with D possibly matching TRBD1 (5 bases). V lost 3 bases and J 3 bases, leaving 13 bases between the germline ends. Germline CDR1 is LNHDA and CDR2 is SQIVND (reference sequence). This CDR3 region has 15 residues. CDR3 DNA (partial): TGTGCCAGTAGTATTACAGGATTAGGTACAGATACG. It codes for CASSITGLGTDT. The whole CDR3 sequence is CASSITGLGTDTQYF.

A remark on this clone: Coverage ceases 3 residues before the CDR3 finishes, and the germline J gene fills in the end. The J gene is TRBJ2-3, the V gene TRBV27; TRBD1 is a possible D gene (6 bases). The CDR3 loop spans 13 amino acids. The germline V gene has CDR1 MNHEY and CDR2 SMNVEV (reference sequence). The V gene lost 7 bases and the J gene lost 3 bases, with 11 bases spanning the gap. CDR3 DNA, as far as it was read: TGTGCCAGCACCCTCCAGGGGACAGATACG. Protein product: CASTLQGTDT. The entire CDR3 is CASTLQGTDTQYF.

Regarding this clone: The read is 3 residues too short to cover the CDR3 end, so that end is filled in from the germline J gene. The chain has TRBV7-9 and TRBJ1-2, with a tentative D call TRBD1 (6 bases). The CDR3 runs to 13 residues. Germline loops: CDR1 SEHNR, CDR2 FQNEAQ (reference sequence). CDR3 bases read: TGTGCCAGCAGCCCCCATCCCAGGGGAGGC. It is translated as CASSPHPRGG. The full CDR3 is CASSPHPRGGYTF.

As for this clone: The CDR3 is cut off 3 residues early in the read; its end comes from the germline J gene. The chain employs TRBV18 and TRBJ1-4; D perhaps matches TRBD1 (6 bases). Germline values: CDR1 KGHSH, CDR2 LQKENI. The CDR3 totals 18 residues. With 3 bases removed from V and 6 bases from J, the gap between germline ends came to 23 bases. The CDR3 DNA, read in part, is TGTGCCAGCTCACCCCTTGGTGTGGGGGCGCTCAGCGATGAAAAA. It encodes CASSPLGVGALSDEK. The CDR3 reads in full as CASSPLGVGALSDEKLFF.

Points on this clone: With the read ending 3 residues before the CDR3 end, the germline J gene is used to fill in that end. The genes are TRBV19 and TRBJ1-2, with TRBD1 matching 7 bases. Germline assignment: CDR1 LNHDA and CDR2 SQIVND (reference sequence). The V and J ends lost 5 bases and 4 bases, in that order; junction bases with no gene match: 7. CDR3 length equals 14 residues. This CDR3 reads CASSVSTGSYGYTF. The sequenced part of the CDR3 DNA is TGTGCCAGTAGTGTCTCGACAGGGAGCTATGGC.

Comments on this clone: The read finishes 3 residues shy of the CDR3 end, and the germline J gene is used to complete it. The chain employs TRBV7-3 and TRBJ2-3, with D maybe TRBD2 (6 bases). From germline, CDR1 is SGHTA and CDR2 FQGTGA. This CDR3 comprises 14 residues. V lost 0 bases and J 6 bases, leaving 10 bases between the germline ends. Partial CDR3 DNA: TGTGCCAGCAGCTTAACAGGAGGGGCCGATACG. Protein: CASSLTGGADT. Given in full, the CDR3 is CASSLTGGADTQYF.

Details on this clone: Coverage ceases 3 residues before the CDR3 finishes, and the germline J gene fills in the end. This rearrangement joins TRBV7-3 to TRBJ1-4; D is undetermined. This CDR3 is built from 13 residues. CDR1 is SGHTA, CDR2 FQGTGA, per germline. This chain's CDR3 is CASSPTPHSPLFF. CDR3 bases read: TGTGCCAGCAGCCCCACACCTCATTCACCA. The variable domain in full, with the rest retrieved from reference TRBV7-3 and TRBJ1-4, is GAGVSQTPSNKVTEKGKYVELRCDPISGHTALYWYRQSLGQGPEFLIYFQGTGAADDSGLPNDRFFAVRPEGSVSTLKIQRTERGDSAVYLCASSPTPHSPLFFGSGTQLSVL.

About this clone: Read sequence stops 3 residues before the CDR3 end, and the germline J gene provides the missing end. The chain carries TRBV10-3 and TRBJ1-5, with D possibly TRBD1 on 5 matching bases. The germline V and J ends were trimmed by 4 bases and 7 bases, with 14 bases remaining between them. The germline V gene encodes CDR1 ENHRY and CDR2 SYGVKD. This CDR3 spans 14 amino acids. The CDR3 DNA, read in part, is TGTGCCATCAGTGTAGAGGGGATCGGCCAGCCC. It codes for CAISVEGIGQP. The full CDR3 protein reads CAISVEGIGQPQHF.

Comments on this clone: The read ends 3 residues shy of where the CDR3 ends; the end is completed using the germline J gene. The chain links TRBV7-2 to TRBJ2-7; the D gene is possibly TRBD2 (6 bases). V dropped 2 bases and J dropped 4 bases, with 15 bases sitting between them. The CDR3 consists of 15 residues. Germline-derived CDR1 and CDR2 are SGHTA and FQGNSA. CDR3 residues: CASSLIASEAYEQYF. Incomplete CDR3 DNA: TGTGCCAGCAGCTTAATAGCTAGCGAAGCATACGAG.

To note about this clone: The read is 3 residues too short to cover the CDR3 end, so that end is filled in from the germline J gene. The rearrangement joins TRBV2 to TRBJ2-2; 7 bases line up with TRBD1. The CDR3 is made up of 16 amino acids. Germline CDR1 is SNHLY and CDR2 is FYNNEI. Incomplete CDR3 DNA: TGTGCCAGCAGTGAAATGCCCGGGACAGTTAATTCACCG. Protein sequence: CASSEMPGTVNSP. The full CDR3 protein reads CASSEMPGTVNSPLFF. The entire variable domain, with the rest obtained from reference TRBV2 and TRBJ2-2, is as follows: EPEVTQTPSHQVTQMGQEVILRCVPISNHLYFYWYRQILGQKVEFLVSFYNNEISEKSEIFDDQFSVERPDGSNFTLKIRSTKLEDSAMYFCASSEMPGTVNSPLFFGEGSRLTVL.

As to this clone: Compared with germline, one end of the junction differs, possibly owing to a read error. The read terminates 3 residues ahead of where the CDR3 ends, so the germline J gene completes it. This chain links TRBV13 with TRBJ2-1, with TRBD2 as a possible D gene (7 bases). Germline CDR1 PRHDT, CDR2 FYEKMQ (reference sequence). This CDR3 contains 14 residues. CDR3 DNA (partial): TGTGCCAGCAGCGTAGGGGGGGCGCCCAATGAG. Amino acid sequence: CASSVGGAPNE. The entire CDR3 reads CASSVGGAPNEQFF.

In the case of this clone: Read coverage stops 3 residues before the CDR3 terminus; the germline J gene supplies the remainder. The genes are TRBV6-2 or TRBV6-3 and TRBJ2-3; 7 positions agree with TRBD1. The CDR3 spans 14 residues. The V segment lost 5 bases and the J segment 5 bases; nucleotides outside the gene matches: 7. Germline CDR1 and CDR2: MNHEY and SVGEGT. The sequenced part of the CDR3 DNA is TGTGCCAGCAGTCGTACAGGGGCCGAAGATACG. Amino acid sequence: CASSRTGAEDT. The whole CDR3 sequence reads CASSRTGAEDTQYF.